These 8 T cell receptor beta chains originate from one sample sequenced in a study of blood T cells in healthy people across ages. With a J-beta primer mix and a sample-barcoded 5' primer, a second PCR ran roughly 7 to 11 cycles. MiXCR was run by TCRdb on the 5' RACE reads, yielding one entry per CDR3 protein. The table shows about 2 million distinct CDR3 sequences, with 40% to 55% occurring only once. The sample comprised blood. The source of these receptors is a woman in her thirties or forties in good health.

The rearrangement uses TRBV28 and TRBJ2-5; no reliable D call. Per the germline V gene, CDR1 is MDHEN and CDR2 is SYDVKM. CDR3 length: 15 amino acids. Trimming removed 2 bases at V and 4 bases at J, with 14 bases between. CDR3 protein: CASSLRAAIGETQYF. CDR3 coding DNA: TGTGCCAGCAGTTTACGGGCTGCCATTGGAGAGACCCAGTACTTC.

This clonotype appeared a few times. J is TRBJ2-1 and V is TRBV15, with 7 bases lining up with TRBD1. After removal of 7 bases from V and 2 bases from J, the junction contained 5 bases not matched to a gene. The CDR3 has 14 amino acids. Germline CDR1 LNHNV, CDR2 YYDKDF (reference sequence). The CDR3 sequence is CATKGGLTYNEQFF. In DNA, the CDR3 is TGTGCCACCAAAGGGGGCTTGACCTACAATGAGCAGTTCTTC.

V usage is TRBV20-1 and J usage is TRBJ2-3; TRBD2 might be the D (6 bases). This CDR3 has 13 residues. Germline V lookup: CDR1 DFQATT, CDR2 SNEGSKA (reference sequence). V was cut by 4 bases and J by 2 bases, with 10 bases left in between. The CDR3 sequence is CSATSAPTDTQYF. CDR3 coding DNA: TGCAGTGCTACTAGCGCCCCCACAGATACGCAGTATTTT.

The DNA for the CDR3 is TGTGCCAGCAGTTTATATCGTGGGGTTCAGGGCTCCTACAATGAGCAGTACTTC. Protein product: CASSLYRGVQGSYNEQYF. The gene calls are TRBV27 and TRBJ2-1; a weak D match, TRBD1 (5 bases). The J call may be in error: the DNA end matches TRBJ2-7 better. The V gene's germline CDR1 is MNHEY and CDR2 SMNVEV (reference sequence). The CDR3 is made up of 18 amino acids.

The CDR3 protein is CSARDRRRTGSSYEQYF. In DNA form, the CDR3 reads TGCAGTGCTAGGGATAGGCGGCGGACAGGGAGCTCCTACGAGCAGTACTTC. The rearrangement uses TRBV20-1 and TRBJ2-7; 8 nucleotides agree with TRBD1. Trimming removed 3 bases from V and 0 bases from J; junction bases left unmatched: 13. CDR1 and CDR2 from the germline V gene are DFQATT and SNEGSKA (reference sequence). The CDR3 runs 17 residues.

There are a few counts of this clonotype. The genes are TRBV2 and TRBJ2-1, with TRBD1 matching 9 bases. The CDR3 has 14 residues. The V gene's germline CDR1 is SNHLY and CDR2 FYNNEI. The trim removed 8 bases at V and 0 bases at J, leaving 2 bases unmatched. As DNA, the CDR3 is TGTGCCAGCGACAGGGGGGACTCCTACAATGAGCAGTTCTTC. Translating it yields CASDRGDSYNEQFF.

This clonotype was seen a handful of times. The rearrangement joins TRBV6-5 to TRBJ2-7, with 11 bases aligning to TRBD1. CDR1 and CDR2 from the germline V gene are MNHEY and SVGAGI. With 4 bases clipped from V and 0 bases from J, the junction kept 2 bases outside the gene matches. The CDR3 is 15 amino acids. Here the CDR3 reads CASSWDRGSSYEQYF. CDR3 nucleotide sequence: TGTGCCAGCAGTTGGGACAGGGGGAGCTCCTACGAGCAGTACTTC.

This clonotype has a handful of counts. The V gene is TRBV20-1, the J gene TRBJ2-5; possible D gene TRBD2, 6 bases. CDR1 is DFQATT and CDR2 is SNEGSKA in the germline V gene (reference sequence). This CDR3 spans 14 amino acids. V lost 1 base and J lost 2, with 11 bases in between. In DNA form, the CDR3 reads TGCAGTGCTAGAGCCCGGGACTCGCAAGAGACCCAGTACTTC. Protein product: CSARARDSQETQYF.